This TCR beta chain was sequenced during a study of blood T cells in healthy people across ages. V lost 2 bases to trimming and J lost 5 bases; unmatched junction nucleotides: 9. The germline gives CDR1 DFQATT, CDR2 SNEGSKA (reference sequence). CDR3 length: 14 residues. This clonotype occurred once. Primers used in a second PCR of about 6 to 11 cycles were a sample-barcoded 5' primer and a J-beta primer mix. TCRdb re-derived calls from the 5' RACE reads in MiXCR, one entry per CDR3 protein. The table shows more than 450,000 distinct CDR3 sequences, with about 28% occurring only once. The same data also went into a second study, on T cells of mothers and their children.

The genes are TRBV20-1 and TRBJ2-7; 7 nucleotides agree with TRBD2. This TCR came from a boy aged 2 to 10 in good health. Specimen: blood. The DNA of the CDR3 is TGCAGTGCTAGATCGTCCGGGGGGAACAACGAGCAGTACTTC. It translates to CSARSSGGNNEQYF.